What follows are 25 T cell receptor beta chains derived from one specimen sequenced in a study of blood T cell repertoires in COVID-19. TCRdb's copy holds only in-frame clones and misses some; the assay was immunoSEQ multiplex PCR. The table lists about 140,000 clones, approximately 83% of them singletons, with roughly 8% in the top ten. Sequenced input: peripheral blood. The source is a human donor in a cohort sampled during active COVID-19.

The V call is TRBV10-3, the J call TRBJ1-2, with TRBD1 matching 8 bases. CDR1 is ENHRY and CDR2 is SYGVKD in the germline V gene. Trimming at V came to 7 bases and at J to 8 bases, leaving 9 bases not matched to a gene. This CDR3 has 13 amino acids. For the CDR3, the DNA is TGTGCCATCAACGGACAGGGCCTGGGAGGCTACACCTTC. It is translated as CAINGQGLGGYTF.

This chain connects TRBV28 to TRBJ2-3; 9 bases agree with TRBD1. Germline V gene data show CDR1 as MDHEN and CDR2 as SYDVKM. Germline trimming cut 7 bases from V and 5 bases from J; bases unmatched to any gene: 13. The CDR3 totals 16 residues. The CDR3 sequence: CASTSTGGLGGDTQYF. The CDR3 coding sequence is TGTGCCAGCACATCTACAGGGGGCCTTGGGGGAGATACGCAGTATTTT.

The V and J genes are TRBV15 and TRBJ1-5; D is uncertain. The CDR3 spans 16 residues. Germline CDR1 and CDR2: LNHNV and YYDKDF (reference sequence). Trimming shortened V by 5 bases and J by 0 bases, and 14 bases separated the two germline ends. The CDR3 region is CATSGRTGYSNQPQHF. CDR3 nucleotide sequence: TGTGCCACCAGCGGAAGGACGGGGTATAGCAATCAGCCCCAGCATTTT.

This chain connects TRBV28 to TRBJ1-2, with 8 bases aligning to TRBD1. CDR3 length: 15 amino acids. V was clipped by 1 base and J by 4 bases; unmatched bases: 5. The germline V gene has CDR1 MDHEN and CDR2 SYDVKM. The CDR3 loop reads CASSLSDRGVYGYTF. The CDR3 DNA is TGTGCCAGCAGTTTATCAGACAGGGGTGTCTATGGCTACACCTTC.

The V and J genes are TRBV6-6 and TRBJ1-2, with D possibly TRBD1 on 6 matching bases. The germline CDR1 and CDR2 sequences are MNHNY and SVGAGI (reference sequence). V gave up 7 bases and J gave up 2 bases, with 11 bases separating them. The CDR3 covers 13 residues. The CDR3 nucleotides are TGTGCCAGCACCCGGACAGAAAACTATGGCTACACCTTC. Its translation: CASTRTENYGYTF.

The V call is TRBV7-9, the J call TRBJ2-2; 8 nucleotides line up with TRBD2. The CDR3 covers 19 residues. V shed 5 bases and J 3 bases; nucleotides not matched to a gene: 17. Germline V CDR1 and CDR2: SEHNR, FQNEAQ (reference sequence). DNA of the CDR3: TGTGCCAGCAGCCCCAGATGGGGCCCGGGGGGGCCGCACACCGGGGAGCTGTTTTTT. It specifies CASSPRWGPGGPHTGELFF.

DNA of the CDR3: TGTGCCAGCACCCCTTGGGAGCGGCATGAGCAGTTCTTC. This sequence encodes CASTPWERHEQFF. J is TRBJ2-1 and V is TRBV5-6, with D perhaps TRBD2 (5 bases). The V gene's germline CDR1 is SGHDT and CDR2 YYEEEE. The CDR3 is 13 amino acids. Between the trimmed V and J ends, which lost 6 bases and 8 bases, there was a span of 15 bases.

The J gene is TRBJ2-5, the V gene TRBV5-1; 7 bases fit TRBD1. Germline values: CDR1 SGHRS, CDR2 YFSETQ. The CDR3 sequence is 14 residues long. The ends lost 6 bases at V and 0 bases at J; junction bases unmatched: 5. The CDR3 here is CASTGDSHQETQYF. CDR3 sequence (DNA): TGCGCCAGCACCGGGGACAGCCACCAAGAGACCCAGTACTTC.

The CDR3 DNA sequence: TGTGCCAGTAGTGAATCGGACAGGTTGTACTTC. Protein product: CASSESDRLYF. The rearrangement links TRBV19 to TRBJ2-7; 7 bases agree with TRBD1. Germline V gene lookup returns CDR1 LNHDA and CDR2 SQIVND (reference sequence). CDR3 length: 11 residues. Germline trimming cut 5 bases from V and 12 bases from J; bases unmatched to any gene: 7.

This clone was seen at least ten times. The V and J genes are TRBV5-1 and TRBJ2-1, with D perhaps matching TRBD2 (7 bases). CDR3 length: 15 amino acids. CDR1 and CDR2 from the germline V gene are SGHRS and YFSETQ. The V and J ends lost 5 bases and 6 bases respectively, with 18 bases between them. The DNA for the CDR3 is TGCGCCAGCAGGATAGGGGGGGAGAAGGGCAATGAGCAGTTCTTC. It encodes CASRIGGEKGNEQFF.

The CDR3 region has the DNA TGTGCCAGCAGCCTCTCTGGGACAGGGGGTGAAAAACTGTTTTTT. Encoded protein: CASSLSGTGGEKLFF. The genes are TRBV7-3 and TRBJ1-4; 11 nucleotides align to TRBD1. From germline, CDR1 is SGHTA and CDR2 FQGTGA. There are 15 residues in the CDR3. Trimming removed 5 bases from V and 7 bases from J; junction bases left unmatched: 6.

The genes are TRBV3-1 (or the pseudogene TRBV3-2) and TRBJ2-5; 10 bases agree with TRBD2. The CDR3 runs to 16 residues. V lost 3 bases, J lost 5 bases, and 9 bases stayed unmatched. Germline V gives CDR1 LGHDT, CDR2 YNNKEL (reference sequence). The CDR3 here is CASSQRAGGPGETQYF. The DNA of the CDR3 is TGTGCCAGCAGCCAGAGAGCGGGGGGGCCGGGTGAGACCCAGTACTTC.

Concerning this clone: Other DNA sequences in this specimen translate into the identical CDR3. The V gene is TRBV5-1, the J gene TRBJ1-1; D perhaps matches TRBD1 (6 bases). V lost 2 bases to trimming and J lost 2 bases, with 7 bases between them. The CDR3 is 13 amino acids. CDR1 and CDR2 from the germline V gene are SGHRS and YFSETQ. CDR3 bases: TGCGCCAGCAGCTTACAGGGTAACACTGAAGCTTTCTTT. This gives the protein CASSLQGNTEAFF.

The chain joins TRBV5-1 to TRBJ1-1; no definite D call. Germline CDR1 SGHRS, CDR2 YFSETQ. The CDR3 sequence is 18 residues long. Deletions cut 0 bases from V and 3 bases from J, with 21 bases between. The CDR3 DNA is TGCGCCAGCAGCTTGGATGTCCGAACTCGAGGTTTGGACACTGAAGCTTTCTTT. Translating it yields CASSLDVRTRGLDTEAFF. The full variable domain, in which reference TRBV5-1 and TRBJ1-1 provide the parts outside the CDR3, is KAGVTQTPRYLIKTRGQQVTLSCSPISGHRSVSWYQQTPGQGLQFLFEYFSETQRNKGNFPGRFSGRQFSNSRSEMNVSTLELGDSALYLCASSLDVRTRGLDTEAFFGQGTRLTVV.

This chain links TRBV3-1 (or the pseudogene TRBV3-2) with TRBJ1-2, with TRBD1 as a possible D gene (5 bases). CDR1 and CDR2 (germline): LGHDT, YNNKEL (reference sequence). V lost 4 bases, J lost 8 bases, and 26 bases lay in between. The CDR3 spans 17 residues. The CDR3: CASSLMSTMATPGGYTF. Written as DNA, the CDR3 is TGTGCCAGCAGCCTCATGAGCACTATGGCTACACCAGGGGGCTACACCTTC.

The V call is TRBV11-2, the J call TRBJ2-3, with 11 bases identical to TRBD2. V shed 1 base and J 6 bases; nucleotides not matched to a gene: 3. The V gene's germline CDR1 is SGHAT and CDR2 FQNNGV. The CDR3 is 15 amino acids. CDR3 sequence reads: CASSLGLAGMDTQYF. The CDR3 DNA follows: TGTGCCAGCAGCTTAGGACTAGCGGGGATGGATACGCAGTATTTT.

CDR3 DNA: TGTGCCAGCAGCACCCTTGGACAGGGGGATGAAAAACTGTTTTTT. This gives the protein CASSTLGQGDEKLFF. This chain connects TRBV9 to TRBJ1-4, with 10 nucleotides matching TRBD1. Germline assignment: CDR1 SGDLS and CDR2 YYNGEE. The CDR3 is made up of 15 amino acids. V shed 4 bases, J shed 6 bases, and the junction held 6 bases outside the gene matches.

CDR3 in amino acids: CSVEASQGGTVETQYF. CDR3 nucleotides: TGCAGCGTTGAGGCTTCCCAGGGGGGAACTGTGGAGACCCAGTACTTC. This chain connects TRBV29-1 to TRBJ2-5; weak D call: TRBD1 (7 bases). Trimming removed 3 bases at V and 5 bases at J, with 22 bases between. The CDR3 has 16 amino acids. Per the germline V gene, CDR1 is SQVTM and CDR2 is ANQGSEA.

This sequence joins TRBV15 and TRBJ1-5, with TRBD1 matching over 7 bases. The length of the CDR3 is 13 residues. Unmatched junction bases numbered 4, after V lost 7 bases and J lost 4 bases. Per the germline V gene, CDR1 is LNHNV and CDR2 is YYDKDF (reference sequence). This chain's CDR3 is CATTDRLNQPQHF. CDR3 bases: TGTGCCACCACGGACAGGTTAAATCAGCCCCAGCATTTT.

This chain uses TRBV7-2 with TRBJ2-6, with no clear D. Germline V lookup: CDR1 SGHTA, CDR2 FQGNSA. The CDR3 extends over 11 amino acids. The V gene lost 5 bases and the J gene lost 7 bases, with 3 bases spanning the gap. CDR3 nucleotide sequence: TGTGCCAGCAGCCCAGCCAACGTCCTGACTTTC. Its protein product is CASSPANVLTF.

This chain connects TRBV3-1 (or the pseudogene TRBV3-2) to TRBJ2-3; D is perhaps TRBD1 (6 bases). CDR3 length: 14 residues. The V end was cut by 2 bases, the J end by 2 bases, with 8 bases between. Germline CDR1 LGHDT, CDR2 YNNKEL (reference sequence). In nucleotides, the CDR3 is TGTGCCAGCAGCCAAACAGGGAACACAGATACGCAGTATTTT. This translates into CASSQTGNTDTQYF.

CDR3: CASSLADKTGELFF. The CDR3 nucleotides are TGTGCCAGCAGCTTAGCCGACAAGACCGGGGAGCTGTTTTTT. The chain combines TRBV7-9 with TRBJ2-2, with D unresolved. This CDR3 has 14 residues. CDR1 and CDR2 (germline): SEHNR, FQNEAQ (reference sequence). With 0 bases removed from V and 5 bases from J, the gap between germline ends came to 7 bases.

The genes are TRBV15 and TRBJ2-7; 10 bases map to TRBD2. The CDR3 loop spans 15 amino acids. After removal of 5 bases from V and 4 bases from J, the junction contained 8 bases not matched to a gene. Per germline, CDR1 LNHNV and CDR2 YYDKDF (reference sequence). The CDR3 nucleotides read TGTGCCACCAGCCGTCAAAGCGGGGGGGCTTACGAGCAGTACTTC. Amino acids: CATSRQSGGAYEQYF. Based on the CDR3 plus reference TRBV15 and TRBJ2-7, the full variable domain is DAMVIQNPRYQVTQFGKPVTLSCSQTLNHNVMYWYQQKSSQAPKLLFHYYDKDFNNEADTPDNFQSRRPNTSFCFLDIRSPGLGDTAMYLCATSRQSGGAYEQYFGPGTRLTVT.

CDR3 nucleotide sequence: TGTGCCAGCAGCTTCTTACAGGGCGGCAATTCACCCCTCCACTTT. This translates into CASSFLQGGNSPLHF. The chain is built from TRBV5-6 and TRBJ1-6, with D perhaps matching TRBD1 (6 bases). The germline V and J ends were trimmed by 2 bases and 7 bases, with 13 bases remaining between them. Germline-derived CDR1 and CDR2 are SGHDT and YYEEEE. This CDR3 is built from 15 residues.

The rearrangement links TRBV7-9 to TRBJ2-2; D may be TRBD2 (6 bases). Germline CDR1 reads SEHNR; CDR2 reads FQNEAQ (reference sequence). There are 15 residues in the CDR3. V lost 3 bases and J lost 1, with 9 bases in between. The CDR3 DNA sequence: TGTGCCAGCAGCTTTGGGACTGAGAACACCGGGGAGCTGTTTTTT. It specifies CASSFGTENTGELFF.